Listed below are T cell receptor beta chains from one sample, sequenced in a study of prognosis after radiotherapy for stage I lung cancer. TCRdb reanalysed the multiplex PCR reads using MiXCR and keeps one entry per CDR3 protein. The sample consists of approximately 30,000 distinct CDR3 sequences, roughly two fifths of them appearing once. Specimen: PBMCs, collected before or after stereotactic body radiation therapy (not recorded which). These receptors originate from a donor at least 50 years old with non-small cell lung cancer. Each CDR3 is given with its conserved first and last residue. Fields, in order: D gene, clone size, V gene, J gene, CDR3 DNA, CDR3 protein. The D gene is left open where the match is weak. A clone size is listed for some rows: how often the clone was seen (once, few, many), or a class if it is expanded.

D gene: .; clone size: medium-sized; V gene: TRBV5-1; J gene: TRBJ2-2; CDR3 DNA: TGCGCCAGCAGCTTGGGGGGAACAGCGAACACCGGGGAGCTGTTTTTT; CDR3 protein: CASSLGGTANTGELFF
D gene: TRBD1; clone size: once; V gene: TRBV27; J gene: TRBJ1-3; CDR3 DNA: TGTGCCAGCAGCTCCGGGGACAGGGGAAACACCATATATTTT; CDR3 protein: CASSSGDRGNTIYF
D gene: .; clone size: many; V gene: TRBV9; J gene: TRBJ2-3; CDR3 DNA: TGTGCCAGCAGCGTAGCTGGGGCTAGCGGCACAGATACGCAGTATTTT; CDR3 protein: CASSVAGASGTDTQYF
D gene: TRBD1; clone size: .; V gene: TRBV12-3/TRBV12-4; J gene: TRBJ1-6; CDR3 DNA: TGTGCCAGCAGCGACAGGGGGGTTTCACCCCTCCACTTT; CDR3 protein: CASSDRGVSPLHF
D gene: TRBD1; clone size: many; V gene: TRBV14; J gene: TRBJ1-1; CDR3 DNA: TGTGCCAGCAGTAAAACAGGGGTCGGCACTGAAGCTTTCTTT; CDR3 protein: CASSKTGVGTEAFF
D gene: TRBD2; clone size: many; V gene: TRBV20-1; J gene: TRBJ2-3; CDR3 DNA: TGCAGTGCTAGCGGGGGGGGGGGGAGCACAGATACGCAGTATTTT; CDR3 protein: CSASGGGGSTDTQYF
D gene: TRBD2; clone size: medium-sized; V gene: TRBV9; J gene: TRBJ2-2; CDR3 DNA: TGTGCCAGCAGCGGGGTTGGGACTAGCGGGGTCACCGGGGAGCTGTTTTTT; CDR3 protein: CASSGVGTSGVTGELFF
D gene: .; clone size: .; V gene: TRBV30; J gene: TRBJ1-2; CDR3 DNA: TGTGCCGCGGACCCACTCACCTTC; CDR3 protein: CAADPLTF
D gene: .; clone size: many; V gene: TRBV24-1; J gene: TRBJ1-1; CDR3 DNA: TGTGCCACCAGCGCAGGGGACACTGAAGCTTTCTTT; CDR3 protein: CATSAGDTEAFF
D gene: TRBD2; clone size: few; V gene: TRBV3-1; J gene: TRBJ2-4; CDR3 DNA: TGTGCCAGCAGTCATGCGGGGCGGGGGGAAAACATTCAGTACTTC; CDR3 protein: CASSHAGRGENIQYF
D gene: .; clone size: .; V gene: TRBV6-5; J gene: TRBJ2-7; CDR3 DNA: TGTGCCAGCAGCTACTCAGGAGGGGGCAGCTCGTACGAGCAGTACTTC; CDR3 protein: CASSYSGGGSSYEQYF
D gene: TRBD1; clone size: many; V gene: TRBV19; J gene: TRBJ2-7; CDR3 DNA: TGTGCCAGTAGTCGGACAGGGGGCTTCGACGAGCAGTACTTC; CDR3 protein: CASSRTGGFDEQYF
D gene: TRBD2; clone size: .; V gene: TRBV20-1; J gene: TRBJ2-7; CDR3 DNA: TGCAGTGCCGACTCTAGCGGGAGGGGGTACGAGCAGTACTTC; CDR3 protein: CSADSSGRGYEQYF
D gene: .; clone size: many; V gene: TRBV27; J gene: TRBJ1-2; CDR3 DNA: TGTGCCAGCAGTCCTACTGCGGGGGGCGCCGGCTATGGCTACACCTTC; CDR3 protein: CASSPTAGGAGYGYTF
D gene: TRBD2; clone size: many; V gene: TRBV18; J gene: TRBJ2-2; CDR3 DNA: TGTGCCAGCTCACTTTTAGCGGGCGAGCCTTGGGAGCTGTTTTTT; CDR3 protein: CASSLLAGEPWELFF
D gene: TRBD1; clone size: .; V gene: TRBV6-5; J gene: TRBJ1-2; CDR3 DNA: TGTGCCAGCAGTTCCGGAGTGAAAGGGGGCTATGGCTACAACTTC; CDR3 protein: CASSSGVKGGYGYNF
D gene: .; clone size: .; V gene: TRBV20-1; J gene: TRBJ1-2; CDR3 DNA: TGCAGTGCTAGAGATGGGGTGATTGGCTACACCTTC; CDR3 protein: CSARDGVIGYTF
D gene: .; clone size: many; V gene: TRBV5-1; J gene: TRBJ2-7; CDR3 DNA: TGCGCCAGCAGCTTGCAGACGAGCTCCTACGAGCAGTACTTC; CDR3 protein: CASSLQTSSYEQYF
D gene: TRBD2; clone size: many; V gene: TRBV13; J gene: TRBJ2-7; CDR3 DNA: TGTGCCAGCAGCTCCACTCGACTAGCGGGGGACTACGAGCAGTACTTC; CDR3 protein: CASSSTRLAGDYEQYF
D gene: TRBD2; clone size: .; V gene: TRBV6-2/TRBV6-3; J gene: TRBJ2-3; CDR3 DNA: TGTGCCAGCATCTGGACTAGCGGGTTTAGCACAGATACGCAGTATTTT; CDR3 protein: CASIWTSGFSTDTQYF
D gene: .; clone size: many; V gene: TRBV28; J gene: TRBJ1-2; CDR3 DNA: TGTGCCAGCAGTCAATGGACAGCGTCTAACTATGGCTACACCTTC; CDR3 protein: CASSQWTASNYGYTF
D gene: .; clone size: many; V gene: TRBV7-8; J gene: TRBJ1-5; CDR3 DNA: TGTGCCAGCAGCTTAGACGTGATGGGAGGCAATCAGCCCCAGCATTTT; CDR3 protein: CASSLDVMGGNQPQHF
D gene: .; clone size: many; V gene: TRBV2; J gene: TRBJ1-1; CDR3 DNA: TGTGCCAGCAACAGTGGCTCCCTGAACACTGAAGCTTTCTTT; CDR3 protein: CASNSGSLNTEAFF
D gene: .; clone size: many; V gene: TRBV5-6; J gene: TRBJ2-7; CDR3 DNA: TGTGCCAGCAGCCCCGGGCCTCTGGCGGCCTACGAGCAGTACTTC; CDR3 protein: CASSPGPLAAYEQYF
D gene: TRBD2; clone size: many; V gene: TRBV11-3; J gene: TRBJ2-3; CDR3 DNA: TGTGCCAGCAGCTTCCCCCGGACTAGCGGGGAGCGGGATACGCAGTATTTT; CDR3 protein: CASSFPRTSGERDTQYF
D gene: .; clone size: many; V gene: TRBV5-1; J gene: TRBJ1-4; CDR3 DNA: TGCGCCAGCAGCTTGGTAGGACAGCTTAATGAAAAACTGTTTTTT; CDR3 protein: CASSLVGQLNEKLFF
D gene: .; clone size: .; V gene: TRBV24-1; J gene: TRBJ1-1; CDR3 DNA: TGTGCCACCAGACAGGGATTGAACACTGAAGCTTTCTTT; CDR3 protein: CATRQGLNTEAFF
D gene: .; clone size: .; V gene: TRBV12-3/TRBV12-4; J gene: TRBJ1-2; CDR3 DNA: TGTGTCAGCAGTTTTGGAAGGCGGATTAACTATGGCTACACCTTC; CDR3 protein: CVSSFGRRINYGYTF
D gene: TRBD2; clone size: many; V gene: TRBV6-5; J gene: TRBJ2-2; CDR3 DNA: TGTGCCAGCAGTTGGGGACTAGCGGGTCTCAACACCGGGGAGCTGTTTTTT; CDR3 protein: CASSWGLAGLNTGELFF
D gene: .; clone size: many; V gene: TRBV5-1; J gene: TRBJ1-2; CDR3 DNA: TGCGCCAGCAGCCGAGGGACTCCCGGCGGCTCTGGCTACACCTTC; CDR3 protein: CASSRGTPGGSGYTF
D gene: .; clone size: medium-sized; V gene: TRBV6-1; J gene: TRBJ1-6; CDR3 DNA: TGTGCCAGCAAGCTTGCCGGGGGATCGGGTTCACCCCTCCACTTT; CDR3 protein: CASKLAGGSGSPLHF
D gene: .; clone size: .; V gene: TRBV19; J gene: TRBJ2-3; CDR3 DNA: TGTGCCAGTAGTAACCAACAGGGTAGGGGAGATACGCAGTATTTT; CDR3 protein: CASSNQQGRGDTQYF
D gene: .; clone size: .; V gene: TRBV9; J gene: TRBJ1-3; CDR3 DNA: TGTGCCAGCAGCGTAGGATGGGCTTCTGGAAACACCATATATTTT; CDR3 protein: CASSVGWASGNTIYF
D gene: TRBD1; clone size: many; V gene: TRBV20-1; J gene: TRBJ1-2; CDR3 DNA: TGCAGTGCTCAACCCGGGGGGACAGACCCTAACTATGGCTACACCTTC; CDR3 protein: CSAQPGGTDPNYGYTF